These T cell receptor beta chains were read from a single sample in a study of blood T cells in healthy people across ages. TCRdb re-called the 5' RACE reads through MiXCR, storing one row per CDR3 protein. The sample shows approximately 760,000 distinct CDR3 sequences, 20% to 30% of them seen only once. These data were also filed under a second study, of T cells of mothers and their children.

The sample consisted of blood. The source of these receptors is a boy between 10 and 17 years old in good health. CDR3s include the opening cysteine and the closing phenylalanine or tryptophan. The D gene is left open where the match is weak. Clone size is not always given. Where it is, it says once, few, many or a class for expanded clones.

once TRBJ1-1 NA 15 TRBV11-3 CASSLLGRRNTEAFF TGTGCCAGCAGCTTATTGGGGAGGAGGAACACTGAAGCTTTCTTT
NA TRBJ2-1 NA 16 TRBV7-2 CASSIVGDLLSNEQFF TGTGCCAGCTCCATAGTGGGGGACTTGCTTAGTAATGAGCAGTTCTTC
many TRBJ2-2 TRBD1 15 TRBV5-6 CASSSGQGDTGELFF TGTGCCAGCAGCTCCGGACAGGGGGACACCGGGGAGCTGTTTTTT
NA TRBJ1-3 NA 12 TRBV13 CASSEQRNTIYF TGTGCCAGCAGCGAACAAAGAAACACCATATATTTT
few TRBJ2-3 NA 13 TRBV6-2/TRBV6-3 CASIGPSTDTQYF TGTGCCAGCATAGGCCCCAGCACAGATACGCAGTATTTT
NA TRBJ2-7 TRBD2 17 TRBV7-2 CASSLGQWGTNSYEQYF TGTGCCAGCAGCTTAGGTCAATGGGGGACTAACTCCTACGAGCAGTACTTC
few TRBJ2-6 NA 16 TRBV5-1 CASNYRTDSGANVLTF TGCGCCAGCAACTACAGGACGGACTCTGGGGCCAACGTCCTGACTTTC
few TRBJ2-1 NA 15 TRBV9 CASSVVTGSYNEQFF TGTGCCAGCAGCGTAGTAACGGGATCCTACAATGAGCAGTTCTTC
NA TRBJ1-3 TRBD1 15 TRBV7-6 CASSAATGGGNTIYF TGTGCCAGCAGCGCGGCTACAGGGGGCGGAAACACCATATATTTT
NA TRBJ1-2 TRBD1 13 TRBV3-1 CASSLDRVQGYTF TGTGCCAGCAGCCTCGACAGGGTACAAGGCTACACCTTC
few TRBJ1-2 NA 15 TRBV7-2 CASSLVPGANYGYTF TGTGCCAGCAGCTTAGTTCCAGGAGCTAACTATGGCTACACCTTC
NA TRBJ2-7 NA 14 TRBV7-2 CASSLANSSYEQYF TGTGCCAGCAGCTTAGCAAATTCGAGTTACGAGCAGTACTTC
few TRBJ2-1 NA 15 TRBV3-1 CASSRGYSSYNEQFF TGTGCCAGCAGCCGAGGTTACAGCTCCTACAATGAGCAGTTCTTC
NA TRBJ2-7 NA 11 TRBV20-1 CSARSDYEQYF TGCAGTGCTAGATCCGACTACGAGCAGTACTTC
NA TRBJ2-7 NA 14 TRBV7-9 CASSPGLRPYEQYF TGTGCCAGCAGCCCGGGACTGCGTCCCTACGAGCAGTACTTC
NA TRBJ2-7 TRBD1 14 TRBV27 CASSFRDRFYEQYF TGTGCCAGCAGTTTTAGGGACAGATTCTACGAGCAGTACTTC
few TRBJ2-7 TRBD2 15 TRBV3-1 CASSRELAGPYEQYF TGTGCCAGCAGCAGGGAGCTAGCGGGACCCTACGAGCAGTACTTC